Included here is one T cell receptor beta chain sequence, with context. These data originate in a study of T cell changes during pregnancy in multiple sclerosis. The ends lost 6 bases at V and 5 bases at J; junction bases unmatched: 7. Germline V CDR1 and CDR2: MNHEY, SVGAGI. This CDR3 has 14 amino acids. Produced via immunoSEQ multiplex PCR; TCRdb's table is partial and in-frame only. The repertoire includes over 50,000 clones, around 93% of them detected once, and approximately 1.9% sits in the top ten. The chain employs TRBV6-5 and TRBJ2-1; 7 nucleotides align to TRBD2. Sequencing used peripheral blood, obtained in the second trimester of pregnancy. The sequence was obtained from a female donor with multiple sclerosis, enrolled in a pregnancy study. CDR3 loop: CASRLTGGNNEQFF. The CDR3 DNA reads TGTGCCAGCAGACTGACGGGGGGTAACAATGAGCAGTTCTTC.